This TCR beta chain is from a study of blood T cell repertoires in COVID-19. About the research overall: The United States, Italy and Spain were the sources of the acute and convalescent COVID-19 samples.

The age range of participants was 18 to 89 years, with residence in about two dozen US areas. Donors were grouped by their self-reported clinical history. This CDR3 has 12 amino acids. CDR1 and CDR2 (germline): SEHNR, FQNEAQ (reference sequence). V lost 3 bases to trimming and J lost 7 bases, with 10 bases between them. Under the authors' procedure: Estimation of nucleated cell counts relied on the amplification of reference gene primers. Using immunoSEQ multiplex PCR, the repertoire was profiled, and TCRdb retains in-frame clones only, with some absent. That table furnishes V, J and clone size, whereas the DNA furnished D and trimming. The repertoire has fewer than 200,000 clones, about four fifths of them found once; the top ten carry 3.5% to 4%.

The chain uses TRBV7-9 and TRBJ2-7; a possible D gene is TRBD2 (6 bases). Sequenced input: PBMCs or T cells enriched from blood (not recorded which). This sequence was found in a woman between 50 and 59 years old in a cohort exposed to, infected with or recovered from COVID-19 (not recorded which). This chain's CDR3 is CASSFGSGEQYF. CDR3 in DNA: TGTGCCAGCAGCTTTGGGAGCGGGGAGCAGTACTTC.